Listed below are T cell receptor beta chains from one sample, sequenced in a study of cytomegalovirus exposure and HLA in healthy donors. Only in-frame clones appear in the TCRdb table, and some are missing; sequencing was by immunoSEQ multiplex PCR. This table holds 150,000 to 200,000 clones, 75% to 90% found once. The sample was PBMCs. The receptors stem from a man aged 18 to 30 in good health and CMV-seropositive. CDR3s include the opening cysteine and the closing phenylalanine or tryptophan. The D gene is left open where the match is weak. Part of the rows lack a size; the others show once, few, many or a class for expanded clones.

cdr3_aa: CASSQQGYEQYF
cdr3_nt: TGTGCCAGCAGCCAACAGGGCTACGAGCAGTACTTC
clone_size: once
j_call: TRBJ2-7
v_call: TRBV14
d_call: NA

cdr3_aa: CASSIAPGGNQPQHF
cdr3_nt: TGTGCCAGTAGTATTGCGCCAGGGGGCAATCAGCCCCAGCATTTT
clone_size: NA
j_call: TRBJ1-5
v_call: TRBV19
d_call: NA

cdr3_aa: CASGGPDRGSEQYF
cdr3_nt: TGTGCCAGCGGTGGACCGGACAGGGGTTCCGAGCAGTACTTC
clone_size: few
j_call: TRBJ2-7
v_call: TRBV28
d_call: TRBD1

cdr3_aa: CASEDGQNIQYF
cdr3_nt: TGTGCCAGCGAGGATGGACAGAACATTCAGTACTTC
clone_size: few
j_call: TRBJ2-4
v_call: TRBV2
d_call: NA

cdr3_aa: CASGLMNTEAFF
cdr3_nt: TGTGCTAGTGGCCTAATGAACACTGAAGCTTTCTTT
clone_size: NA
j_call: TRBJ1-1
v_call: TRBV12-5
d_call: NA

cdr3_aa: CASSFLVSTGFSNEQYF
cdr3_nt: TGCGCCAGCAGCTTCCTGGTATCGACAGGTTTTTCCAACGAGCAGTACTTC
clone_size: once
j_call: TRBJ2-7
v_call: TRBV5-1
d_call: NA

cdr3_aa: CASSSRTAGGPGEQYF
cdr3_nt: TGCGCCAGCAGCTCCCGCACAGCGGGAGGGCCGGGGGAGCAGTACTTC
clone_size: NA
j_call: TRBJ2-7
v_call: TRBV5-1
d_call: TRBD2

cdr3_aa: CASITSGTGQPEQYF
cdr3_nt: TGTGCCAGCATTACATCCGGGACAGGCCAGCCCGAGCAGTACTTC
clone_size: few
j_call: TRBJ2-7
v_call: TRBV28
d_call: TRBD1

cdr3_aa: CASSLGGTSGSYEQYF
cdr3_nt: TGTGCCAGCAGTTTAGGCGGGACTAGCGGCTCCTACGAGCAGTACTTC
clone_size: NA
j_call: TRBJ2-7
v_call: TRBV28
d_call: TRBD2

cdr3_aa: CATGGRLAGGGNYEQYF
cdr3_nt: TGTGCCACTGGGGGGAGACTAGCGGGAGGGGGGAACTACGAGCAGTACTTC
clone_size: NA
j_call: TRBJ2-7
v_call: TRBV28
d_call: TRBD2

cdr3_aa: CASSFSGLARGNEQFF
cdr3_nt: TGTGCCAGCAGCTTTTCCGGACTAGCGCGTGGTAATGAGCAGTTCTTC
clone_size: NA
j_call: TRBJ2-1
v_call: TRBV7-3
d_call: TRBD2

cdr3_aa: CAWSRTGRLVYGYTF
cdr3_nt: TGTGCCTGGAGTAGGACAGGGAGGCTTGTCTATGGCTACACCTTC
clone_size: NA
j_call: TRBJ1-2
v_call: TRBV30
d_call: TRBD1

cdr3_aa: CASSFRAGELFF
cdr3_nt: TGTGCCAGCAGCTTTCGAGCCGGGGAGCTGTTTTTT
clone_size: few
j_call: TRBJ2-2
v_call: TRBV7-2
d_call: NA

cdr3_aa: CASSESRTPQDEQFF
cdr3_nt: TGTGCCAGCAGTGAATCCCGAACTCCGCAGGATGAGCAGTTCTTC
clone_size: NA
j_call: TRBJ2-1
v_call: TRBV25-1
d_call: NA

cdr3_aa: CATKAVSTDTQYF
cdr3_nt: TGTGCCACCAAGGCGGTTAGCACAGATACGCAGTATTTT
clone_size: NA
j_call: TRBJ2-3
v_call: TRBV27
d_call: NA

cdr3_aa: CASSEELAGAPGDTQYF
cdr3_nt: TGTGCCAGCAGTGAAGAACTAGCGGGAGCCCCGGGAGATACGCAGTATTTT
clone_size: NA
j_call: TRBJ2-3
v_call: TRBV2
d_call: TRBD2

cdr3_aa: CASSLSGLAGVHNEQFF
cdr3_nt: TGTGCCAGCAGCCTAAGTGGCCTAGCGGGAGTCCACAATGAGCAGTTCTTC
clone_size: NA
j_call: TRBJ2-1
v_call: TRBV7-3
d_call: TRBD2

cdr3_aa: CASSELGRIEQFF
cdr3_nt: TGTGCCAGCAGTGAATTGGGCAGAATTGAGCAGTTCTTC
clone_size: NA
j_call: TRBJ2-1
v_call: TRBV2
d_call: NA

cdr3_aa: CASSLGTSGMTDTQYF
cdr3_nt: TGTGCCAGCAGTCTCGGGACTAGCGGGATGACAGATACGCAGTATTTT
clone_size: once
j_call: TRBJ2-3
v_call: TRBV27
d_call: TRBD2

cdr3_aa: CAWTLSGAAVTKNIQYF
cdr3_nt: TGTGCCTGGACCCTGAGTGGGGCAGCCGTTACCAAAAACATTCAGTACTTC
clone_size: NA
j_call: TRBJ2-4
v_call: TRBV30
d_call: NA

cdr3_aa: CSVGTGYEQYF
cdr3_nt: TGCAGCGTCGGGACAGGCTACGAGCAGTACTTC
clone_size: NA
j_call: TRBJ2-7
v_call: TRBV29-1
d_call: TRBD1

cdr3_aa: CASSWTGAPGELFF
cdr3_nt: TGCGCCAGCAGTTGGACAGGGGCCCCCGGGGAGCTGTTTTTT
clone_size: few
j_call: TRBJ2-2
v_call: TRBV5-1
d_call: TRBD1

cdr3_aa: CASSQVGYEQYF
cdr3_nt: TGTGCCAGCAGTCAGGTTGGCTACGAGCAGTACTTC
clone_size: NA
j_call: TRBJ2-7
v_call: TRBV7-9
d_call: NA

cdr3_aa: CASSLVPGQGTDTQYF
cdr3_nt: TGTGCCAGCAGCTTAGTACCGGGACAAGGCACAGATACGCAGTATTTT
clone_size: NA
j_call: TRBJ2-3
v_call: TRBV7-3
d_call: NA

cdr3_aa: CASSPSGDLQETQYF
cdr3_nt: TGTGCCAGCAGCCCCTCAGGGGACCTTCAAGAGACCCAGTACTTC
clone_size: NA
j_call: TRBJ2-5
v_call: TRBV9
d_call: NA

cdr3_aa: CASSLNLENEQFF
cdr3_nt: TGCGCCAGCAGCTTAAATTTAGAAAATGAGCAGTTCTTC
clone_size: NA
j_call: TRBJ2-1
v_call: TRBV5-1
d_call: NA

cdr3_aa: CATSSRGGTEAFF
cdr3_nt: TGTGCCACCAGCAGCAGGGGCGGCACTGAAGCTTTCTTT
clone_size: NA
j_call: TRBJ1-1
v_call: TRBV15
d_call: NA

cdr3_aa: CASRARQATNEKLFF
cdr3_nt: TGTGCCAGCAGGGCGCGACAGGCAACTAATGAAAAACTGTTTTTT
clone_size: NA
j_call: TRBJ1-4
v_call: TRBV2
d_call: NA

cdr3_aa: CASSPGVGGNTIYF
cdr3_nt: TGTGCCAGCAGCCCAGGGGTGGGTGGAAACACCATATATTTT
clone_size: NA
j_call: TRBJ1-3
v_call: TRBV6-5
d_call: NA

cdr3_aa: CASTMVGTGFGYTF
cdr3_nt: TGTGCCAGTACCATGGTCGGGACAGGGTTTGGCTACACCTTC
clone_size: few
j_call: TRBJ1-2
v_call: TRBV19
d_call: TRBD1

cdr3_aa: CASSSQLAYSYEQYF
cdr3_nt: TGCGCCAGCAGCTCTCAACTAGCCTACTCCTACGAGCAGTACTTC
clone_size: NA
j_call: TRBJ2-7
v_call: TRBV5-1
d_call: NA

cdr3_aa: CASSIMELAGAETQYF
cdr3_nt: TGTGCCAGTAGTATTATGGAGTTAGCGGGAGCTGAGACCCAGTACTTC
clone_size: NA
j_call: TRBJ2-5
v_call: TRBV19
d_call: TRBD2

cdr3_aa: CSGAGDYGYTF
cdr3_nt: TGCAGCGGAGCAGGGGACTATGGCTACACCTTC
clone_size: NA
j_call: TRBJ1-2
v_call: TRBV29-1
d_call: NA

cdr3_aa: CASSVSDRSYGANVLTF
cdr3_nt: TGTGCCAGCAGCGTCTCCGACAGGTCTTACGGGGCCAACGTCCTGACTTTC
clone_size: NA
j_call: TRBJ2-6
v_call: TRBV9
d_call: NA

cdr3_aa: CASRNPTVQNTEAFF
cdr3_nt: TGTGCCAGTAGGAATCCCACGGTGCAGAACACTGAAGCTTTCTTT
clone_size: once
j_call: TRBJ1-1
v_call: TRBV19
d_call: NA

cdr3_aa: CASSEGAAESYEQYF
cdr3_nt: TGTGCCAGCAGTGAAGGAGCGGCAGAATCCTACGAGCAGTACTTC
clone_size: NA
j_call: TRBJ2-7
v_call: TRBV6-1
d_call: NA

cdr3_aa: CASSAGLAGGGSYNEQFF
cdr3_nt: TGCGCCAGCAGCGCGGGACTAGCGGGAGGTGGCTCCTACAATGAGCAGTTCTTC
clone_size: NA
j_call: TRBJ2-1
v_call: TRBV5-1
d_call: TRBD2

cdr3_aa: CASGGGNTEAFF
cdr3_nt: TGTGCCAGCGGGGGGGGGAACACTGAAGCTTTCTTT
clone_size: few
j_call: TRBJ1-1
v_call: TRBV9
d_call: NA

cdr3_aa: CASSESAGGRRFYEQYF
cdr3_nt: TGTGCCAGCAGTGAAAGTGCGGGGGGCCGTCGTTTCTACGAGCAGTACTTC
clone_size: once
j_call: TRBJ2-7
v_call: TRBV6-1
d_call: TRBD2

cdr3_aa: CASSEDSAGFGYGYTF
cdr3_nt: TGTGCCAGCAGTGAAGATAGCGCGGGGTTTGGCTATGGCTACACCTTC
clone_size: once
j_call: TRBJ1-2
v_call: TRBV2
d_call: NA

cdr3_aa: CASSSWTGGGYGYTF
cdr3_nt: TGTGCCAGCAGCTCTTGGACAGGGGGAGGCTATGGCTACACCTTC
clone_size: once
j_call: TRBJ1-2
v_call: TRBV5-5
d_call: TRBD1

cdr3_aa: CASSAGQGYNEQFF
cdr3_nt: TGTGCCAGCAGCGCCGGACAGGGCTACAATGAGCAGTTCTTC
clone_size: NA
j_call: TRBJ2-1
v_call: TRBV9
d_call: TRBD1

cdr3_aa: CASSRGFNQPQHF
cdr3_nt: TGCGCCAGCAGTCGGGGGTTTAATCAGCCCCAGCATTTT
clone_size: NA
j_call: TRBJ1-5
v_call: TRBV4-1
d_call: NA

cdr3_aa: CASSLGTSGRAGETQYF
cdr3_nt: TGCGCCAGCAGCCTCGGGACTAGCGGGAGGGCCGGTGAGACCCAGTACTTC
clone_size: NA
j_call: TRBJ2-5
v_call: TRBV4-1
d_call: TRBD2

cdr3_aa: CASSRSPDRGVTGELFF
cdr3_nt: TGTGCCAGCAGTCGATCCCCGGACAGGGGAGTCACCGGGGAGCTGTTTTTT
clone_size: NA
j_call: TRBJ2-2
v_call: TRBV11-2
d_call: TRBD1